These T cell receptor beta chains were read from a single sample in a study of identical twins. MiXCR, applied by TCRdb to the 5' RACE reads, yields one record per CDR3 protein. The sample has 1.5 million to 2 million distinct CDR3 sequences, around 33% seen once. Sequencing was done on a sample of cord blood. All receptors come from a newborn girl in good health. Both conserved end residues are part of each CDR3. D genes are given only for firm matches. The listing skips clone size in some rows; elsewhere it reads once, few, many or a size class.

d_call,j_call,clone_size,v_call,cdr3_aa,cdr3_nt
TRBD2,TRBJ2-1,NA,TRBV9,CASSVMGAGYNEQFF,TGTGCCAGCAGCGTAATGGGAGCGGGGTACAATGAGCAGTTCTTC
TRBD1,TRBJ2-7,many,TRBV5-1,CASSPRDRSYEQYF,TGCGCCAGCAGCCCACGGGACAGATCCTACGAGCAGTACTTC
NA,TRBJ1-5,NA,TRBV7-2,CASSLYYSNQPQHF,TGTGCCAGCAGTCTCTATTATAGCAATCAGCCCCAGCATTTT
NA,TRBJ1-6,NA,TRBV6-1,CASSGAAGDGQSSYNSPLHF,TGTGCCAGCAGTGGAGCGGCGGGCGATGGGCAGAGCTCCTATAATTCACCCCTCCACTTT
NA,TRBJ2-2,NA,TRBV11-2,CASSLRSPNTGELFF,TGTGCCAGCAGCTTACGGAGCCCTAACACCGGGGAGCTGTTTTTT
TRBD2,TRBJ2-1,once,TRBV27,CASSQPGTRTEQFF,TGTGCCAGCAGCCAACCCGGGACTAGGACTGAGCAGTTCTTC
NA,TRBJ1-4,NA,TRBV4-1,CASSRPEGTMGEKLFF,TGCGCCAGCAGTCGTCCGGAGGGGACCATGGGAGAAAAACTGTTTTTT
NA,TRBJ1-1,NA,TRBV5-1,CASSLVDRIEAFF,TGCGCCAGCAGCTTGGTCGACAGGATTGAAGCTTTCTTT
NA,TRBJ2-7,NA,TRBV9,CASSKSEGIGYEQYF,TGTGCCAGCAGCAAATCAGAGGGAATTGGATACGAGCAGTACTTC
NA,TRBJ2-3,NA,TRBV12-3/TRBV12-4,CASSLRGSGADTQYF,TGTGCCAGCAGTTTGAGGGGGAGTGGCGCAGATACGCAGTATTTT
NA,TRBJ2-5,many,TRBV28,CASIRAAQETQYF,TGTGCCAGCATTCGGGCAGCTCAAGAGACCCAGTACTTC
TRBD2,TRBJ2-5,NA,TRBV10-3,CAISESGLLAGKETQYF,TGTGCCATCAGTGAGTCCGGCCTACTAGCGGGCAAAGAGACCCAGTACTTC
NA,TRBJ1-5,few,TRBV12-3/TRBV12-4,CASSLPGHQPQHF,TGTGCCAGCAGTTTACCAGGTCATCAGCCCCAGCATTTT
NA,TRBJ2-3,NA,TRBV12-3/TRBV12-4,CASSFVDPGTDTQYF,TGTGCCAGCAGTTTTGTGGACCCAGGCACAGATACGCAGTATTTT
NA,TRBJ2-5,few,TRBV20-1,CSATNSITGLLGETQYF,TGCAGTGCGACCAACAGCATCACCGGACTCCTGGGTGAGACCCAGTACTTC
TRBD2,TRBJ2-7,NA,TRBV7-2,CASSKTSGESYEQYF,TGTGCCAGCAGCAAGACTAGCGGGGAATCCTACGAGCAGTACTTC